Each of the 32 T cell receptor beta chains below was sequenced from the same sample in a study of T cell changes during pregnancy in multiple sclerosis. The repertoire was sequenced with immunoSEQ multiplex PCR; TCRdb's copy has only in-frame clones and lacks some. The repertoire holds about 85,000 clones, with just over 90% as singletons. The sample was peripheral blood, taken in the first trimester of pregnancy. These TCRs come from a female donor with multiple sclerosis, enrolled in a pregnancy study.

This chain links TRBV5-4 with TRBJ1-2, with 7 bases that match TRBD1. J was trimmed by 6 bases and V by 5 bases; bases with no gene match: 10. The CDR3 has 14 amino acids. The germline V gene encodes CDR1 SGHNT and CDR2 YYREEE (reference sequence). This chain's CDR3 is CASSRVQGLDGYTF. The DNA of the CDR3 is TGTGCCAGCAGTCGCGTACAGGGGCTTGATGGCTACACCTTC.

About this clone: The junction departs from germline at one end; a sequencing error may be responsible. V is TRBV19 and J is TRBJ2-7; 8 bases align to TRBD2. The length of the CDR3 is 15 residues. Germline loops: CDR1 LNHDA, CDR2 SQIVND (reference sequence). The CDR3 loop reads CASSSGGTRSYEQYF. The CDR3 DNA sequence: TGTGCCAGCAGTAGTGGGGGGACTAGATCTTACGAGCAGTACTTC.

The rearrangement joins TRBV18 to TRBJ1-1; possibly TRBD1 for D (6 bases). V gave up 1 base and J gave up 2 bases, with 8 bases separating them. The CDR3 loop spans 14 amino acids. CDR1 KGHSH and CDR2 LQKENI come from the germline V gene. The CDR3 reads CASSPQGENTEAFF. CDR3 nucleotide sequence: TGTGCCAGCTCACCACAGGGGGAAAACACTGAAGCTTTCTTT.

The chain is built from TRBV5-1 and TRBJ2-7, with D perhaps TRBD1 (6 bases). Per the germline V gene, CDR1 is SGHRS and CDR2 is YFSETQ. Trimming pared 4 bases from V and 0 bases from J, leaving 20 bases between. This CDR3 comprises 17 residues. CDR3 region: CASSPSAGVHSSYEQYF. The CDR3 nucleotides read TGCGCCAGCAGCCCCTCGGCAGGGGTCCATTCCTCCTACGAGCAGTACTTC. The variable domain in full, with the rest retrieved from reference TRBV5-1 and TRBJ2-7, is KAGVTQTPRYLIKTRGQQVTLSCSPISGHRSVSWYQQTPGQGLQFLFEYFSETQRNKGNFPGRFSGRQFSNSRSEMNVSTLELGDSALYLCASSPSAGVHSSYEQYFGPGTRLTVT.

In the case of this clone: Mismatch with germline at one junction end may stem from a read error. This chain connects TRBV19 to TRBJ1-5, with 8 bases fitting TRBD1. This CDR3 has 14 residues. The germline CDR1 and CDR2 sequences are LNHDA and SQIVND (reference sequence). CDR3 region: CTSSTRDRPQPQHF. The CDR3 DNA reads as TGTACCAGTAGTACCAGGGACAGGCCACAGCCCCAGCATTTT.

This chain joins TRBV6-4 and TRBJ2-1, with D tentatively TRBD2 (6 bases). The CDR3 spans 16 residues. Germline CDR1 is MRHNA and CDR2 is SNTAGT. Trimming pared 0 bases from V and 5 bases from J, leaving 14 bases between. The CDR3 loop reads CASSDSGGRINNEQFF. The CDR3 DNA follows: TGTGCCAGCAGTGACTCTGGGGGGAGAATTAACAATGAGCAGTTCTTC.

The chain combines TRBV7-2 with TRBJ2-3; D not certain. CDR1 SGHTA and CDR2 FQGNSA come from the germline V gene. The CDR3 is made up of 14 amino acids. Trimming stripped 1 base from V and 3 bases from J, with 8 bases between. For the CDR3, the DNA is TGTGCCAGCAGCTTAGTGGCCACGACAGATACGCAGTATTTT. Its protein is CASSLVATTDTQYF.

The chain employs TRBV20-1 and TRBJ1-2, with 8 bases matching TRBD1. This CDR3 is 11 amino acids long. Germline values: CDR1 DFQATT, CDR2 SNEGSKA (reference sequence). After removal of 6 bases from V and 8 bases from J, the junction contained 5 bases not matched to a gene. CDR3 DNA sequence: TGCAGTGCCAAACAGGGGGTAGGCTACACCTTC. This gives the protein CSAKQGVGYTF.

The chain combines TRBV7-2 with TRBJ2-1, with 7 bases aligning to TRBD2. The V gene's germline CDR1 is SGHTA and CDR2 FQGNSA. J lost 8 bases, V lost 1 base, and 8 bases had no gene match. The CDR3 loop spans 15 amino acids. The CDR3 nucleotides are TGTGCCAGCAGCTTAGGATTAGGGGCGGGAGATGAGCAGTTCTTC. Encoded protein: CASSLGLGAGDEQFF.

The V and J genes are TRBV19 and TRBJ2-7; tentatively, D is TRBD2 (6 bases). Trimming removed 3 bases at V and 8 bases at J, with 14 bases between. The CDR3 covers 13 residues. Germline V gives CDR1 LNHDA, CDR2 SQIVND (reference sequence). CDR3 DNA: TGTGCCAGTAGTATCCTCGTGGAGGGAAAGCAGTACTTC. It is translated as CASSILVEGKQYF.

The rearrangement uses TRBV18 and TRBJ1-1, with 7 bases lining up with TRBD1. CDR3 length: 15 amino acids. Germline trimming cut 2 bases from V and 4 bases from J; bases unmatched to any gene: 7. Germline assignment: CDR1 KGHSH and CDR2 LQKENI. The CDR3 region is CASSPRQGWGTEAFF. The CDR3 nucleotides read TGTGCCAGCTCACCAAGACAGGGATGGGGCACTGAAGCTTTCTTT. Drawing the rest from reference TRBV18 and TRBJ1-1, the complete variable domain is NAGVMQNPRHLVRRRGQEARLRCSPMKGHSHVYWYRQLPEEGLKFMVYLQKENIIDESGMPKERFSAEFPKEGPSILRIQQVVRGDSAAYFCASSPRQGWGTEAFFGQGTRLTVV.

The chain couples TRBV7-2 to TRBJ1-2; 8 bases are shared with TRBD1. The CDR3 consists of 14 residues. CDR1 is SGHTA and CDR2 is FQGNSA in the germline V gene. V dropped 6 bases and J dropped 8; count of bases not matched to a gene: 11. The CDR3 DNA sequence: TGTGCCAGCAGTCAAACAGGGGGGCTGCGGGGCTACACCTTC. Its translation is CASSQTGGLRGYTF. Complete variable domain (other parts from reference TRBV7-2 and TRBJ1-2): GAGVSQSPSNKVTEKGKDVELRCDPISGHTALYWYRQSLGQGLEFLIYFQGNSAPDKSGLPSDRFSAERTGGSVSTLTIQRTQQEDSAVYLCASSQTGGLRGYTFGSGTRLTVV.

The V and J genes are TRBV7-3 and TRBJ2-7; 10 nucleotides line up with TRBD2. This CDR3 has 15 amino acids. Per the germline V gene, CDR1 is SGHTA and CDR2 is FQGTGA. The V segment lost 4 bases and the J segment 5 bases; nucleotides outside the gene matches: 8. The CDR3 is CASSSTAGGSHEQYF. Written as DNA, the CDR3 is TGTGCCAGCAGCTCTACAGCGGGAGGGAGCCACGAGCAGTACTTC.

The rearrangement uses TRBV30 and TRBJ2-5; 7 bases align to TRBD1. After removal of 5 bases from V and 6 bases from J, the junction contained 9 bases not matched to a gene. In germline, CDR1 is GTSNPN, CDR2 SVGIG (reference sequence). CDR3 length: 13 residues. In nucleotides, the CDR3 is TGTGCCTGGGGGGCAGGGGGAGTGAAGACCCAGTACTTC. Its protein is CAWGAGGVKTQYF.

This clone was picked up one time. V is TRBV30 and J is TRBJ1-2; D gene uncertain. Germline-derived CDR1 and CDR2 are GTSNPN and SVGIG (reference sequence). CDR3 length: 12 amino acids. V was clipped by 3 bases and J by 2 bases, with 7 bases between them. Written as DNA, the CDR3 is TGTGCCTGGAGATGGCAGAACTATGGCTACACCTTC. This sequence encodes CAWRWQNYGYTF.

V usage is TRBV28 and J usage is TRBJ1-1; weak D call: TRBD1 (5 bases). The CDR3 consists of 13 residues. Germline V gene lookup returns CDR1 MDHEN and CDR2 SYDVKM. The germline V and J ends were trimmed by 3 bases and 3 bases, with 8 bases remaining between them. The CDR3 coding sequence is TGTGCCAGCAGTTTGGGCAGGGACACTGAAGCTTTCTTT. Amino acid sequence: CASSLGRDTEAFF.

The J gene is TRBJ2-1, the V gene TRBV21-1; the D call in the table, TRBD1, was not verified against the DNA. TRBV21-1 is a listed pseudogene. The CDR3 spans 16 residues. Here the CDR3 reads CASSKALNEVTNEQFF. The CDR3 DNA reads TGTGCCAGCAGCAAAGCTTTGAACGAAGTAACAAATGAGCAGTTCTTC.

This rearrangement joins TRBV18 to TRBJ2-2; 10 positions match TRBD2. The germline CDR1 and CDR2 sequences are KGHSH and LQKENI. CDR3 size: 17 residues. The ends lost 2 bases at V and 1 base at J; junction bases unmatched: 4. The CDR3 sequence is CASSPTSGAGNTGELFF. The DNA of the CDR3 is TGTGCCAGCTCACCAACTAGCGGGGCTGGGAACACCGGGGAGCTGTTTTTT.

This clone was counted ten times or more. DNA of the CDR3: TGTGCCAGCAGCCCAAGAGGGGGCGATCTGAACACTGAAGCTTTCTTT. It is translated as CASSPRGGDLNTEAFF. V and J are TRBV11-3 and TRBJ1-1; the match to TRBD1 covers 7 bases. The germline CDR1 and CDR2 sequences are SGHNT and YENEEA. The CDR3 length is 16 residues. V lost 5 bases and J lost 0; bases outside the gene matches: 9.

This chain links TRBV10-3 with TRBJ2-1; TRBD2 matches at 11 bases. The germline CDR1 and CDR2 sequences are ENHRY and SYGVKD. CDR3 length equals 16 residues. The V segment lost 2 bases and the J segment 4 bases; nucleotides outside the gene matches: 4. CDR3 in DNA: TGTGCCATCAGTGAGGCTAGCGGGGGGCTATACAATGAGCAGTTCTTC. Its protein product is CAISEASGGLYNEQFF.

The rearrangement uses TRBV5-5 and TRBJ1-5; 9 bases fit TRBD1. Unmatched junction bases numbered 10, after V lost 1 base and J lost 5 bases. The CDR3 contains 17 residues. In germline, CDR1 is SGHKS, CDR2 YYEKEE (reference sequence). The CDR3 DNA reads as TGTGCCAGCAGCTTGTTCATAGGGACAGGGCAGGATCAGCCCCAGCATTTT. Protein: CASSLFIGTGQDQPQHF.

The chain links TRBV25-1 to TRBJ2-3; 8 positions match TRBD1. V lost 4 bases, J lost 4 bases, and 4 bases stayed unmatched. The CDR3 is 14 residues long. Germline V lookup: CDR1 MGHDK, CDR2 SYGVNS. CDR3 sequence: CASSARQGPDTQYF. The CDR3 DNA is TGTGCCAGCAGTGCTAGACAGGGGCCAGATACGCAGTATTTT.

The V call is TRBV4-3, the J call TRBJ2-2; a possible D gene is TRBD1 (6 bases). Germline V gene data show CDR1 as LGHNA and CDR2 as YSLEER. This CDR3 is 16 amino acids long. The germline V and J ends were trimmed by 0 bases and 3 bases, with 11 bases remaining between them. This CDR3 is CASSQDPRGDTGELFF. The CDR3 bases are TGCGCCAGCAGCCAAGATCCCAGGGGAGACACCGGGGAGCTGTTTTTT.

The CDR3 spells CASSPGTVDTGELFF. CDR3 DNA: TGTGCCAGCAGCCCCGGGACAGTGGACACCGGGGAGCTGTTTTTT. The J gene is TRBJ2-2, the V gene TRBV9, with 7 bases that match TRBD1. The CDR3 sequence is 15 residues long. V dropped 4 bases and J dropped 3; count of bases not matched to a gene: 6. The germline gives CDR1 SGDLS, CDR2 YYNGEE.

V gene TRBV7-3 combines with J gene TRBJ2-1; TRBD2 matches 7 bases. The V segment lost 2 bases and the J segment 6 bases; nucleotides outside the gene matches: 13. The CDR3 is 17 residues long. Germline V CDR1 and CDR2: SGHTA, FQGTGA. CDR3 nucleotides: TGTGCCAGCAGCTTATCAGCCAGCGGGACGGTCGTCAATGAGCAGTTCTTC. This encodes CASSLSASGTVVNEQFF.

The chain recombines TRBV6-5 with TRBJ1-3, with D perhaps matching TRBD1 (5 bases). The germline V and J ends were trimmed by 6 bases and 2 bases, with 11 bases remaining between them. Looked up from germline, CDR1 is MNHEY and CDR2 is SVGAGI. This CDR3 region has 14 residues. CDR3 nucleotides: TGTGCCAGCAGAAGACGGGGGGCTGGAAACACCATATATTTT. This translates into CASRRRGAGNTIYF.

CDR3 bases: TGTGCCAGCAGCTTCAGAGGGGAGACCCAGTACTTC. Protein: CASSFRGETQYF. This chain connects TRBV7-9 to TRBJ2-5, with TRBD2 as a possible D gene (5 bases). The length of the CDR3 is 12 residues. Germline CDR1 and CDR2: SEHNR and FQNEAQ (reference sequence). Trimming removed 3 bases at V and 5 bases at J, with 7 bases between.

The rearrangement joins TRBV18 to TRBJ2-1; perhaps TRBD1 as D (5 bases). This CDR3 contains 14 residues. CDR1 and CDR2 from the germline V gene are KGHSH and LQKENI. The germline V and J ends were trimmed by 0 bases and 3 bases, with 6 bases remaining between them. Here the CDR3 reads CASSPPDSYNEQFF. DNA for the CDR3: TGTGCCAGCTCACCACCAGACAGCTACAATGAGCAGTTCTTC.

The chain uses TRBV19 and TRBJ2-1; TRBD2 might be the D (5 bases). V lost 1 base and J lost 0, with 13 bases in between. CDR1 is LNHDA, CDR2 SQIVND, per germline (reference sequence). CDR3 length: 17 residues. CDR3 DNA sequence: TGTGCCAGTAGTATAGGTATTAGCGTCAGCTCCTACAATGAGCAGTTCTTC. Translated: CASSIGISVSSYNEQFF. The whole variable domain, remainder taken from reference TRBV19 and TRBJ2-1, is DGGITQSPKYLFRKEGQNVTLSCEQNLNHDAMYWYRQDPGQGLRLIYYSQIVNDFQKGDIAEGYSVSREKKESFPLTVTSAQKNPTAFYLCASSIGISVSSYNEQFFGPGTRLTVL.

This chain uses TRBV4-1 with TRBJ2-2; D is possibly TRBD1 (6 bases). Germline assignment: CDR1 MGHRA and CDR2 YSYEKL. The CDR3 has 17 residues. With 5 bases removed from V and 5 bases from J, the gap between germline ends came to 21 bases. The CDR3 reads CASSSFKGVSTTGELFF. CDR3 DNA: TGCGCCAGCAGCTCCTTTAAGGGGGTTTCAACGACCGGGGAGCTGTTTTTT.

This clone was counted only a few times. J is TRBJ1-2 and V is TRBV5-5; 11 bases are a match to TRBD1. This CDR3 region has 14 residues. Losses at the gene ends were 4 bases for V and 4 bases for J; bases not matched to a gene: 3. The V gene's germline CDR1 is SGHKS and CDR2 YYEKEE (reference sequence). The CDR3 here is CASSPGTGGYGYTF. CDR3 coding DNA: TGTGCCAGCAGCCCCGGGACAGGGGGCTATGGCTACACCTTC.

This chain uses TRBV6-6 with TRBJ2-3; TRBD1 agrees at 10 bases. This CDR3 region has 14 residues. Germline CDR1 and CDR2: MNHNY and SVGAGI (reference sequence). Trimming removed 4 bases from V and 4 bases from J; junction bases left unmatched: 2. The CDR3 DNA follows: TGTGCCAGCAGTTCGGGACAGGGGTCAGATACGCAGTATTTT. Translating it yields CASSSGQGSDTQYF.